Listed below are T cell receptor beta chains from one sample, sequenced in a study of blood T cell repertoires in COVID-19. Clones were sequenced by immunoSEQ multiplex PCR, and TCRdb holds only the in-frame ones, with some missing. The table includes roughly 92,000 clones, less than 95% detected once. Sequencing was done on a sample of peripheral blood. The receptors stem from a middle-aged man with acute or convalescent COVID-19. CDR3s include the opening cysteine and the closing phenylalanine or tryptophan. D genes are given only for firm matches. Some rows mark clone size as missing; the rest say once, few, many or name a class of expanded clone.

abundance: few
d_gene: TRBD2
v_gene: TRBV4-1
j_gene: TRBJ2-1
CDR3aa: CASSQAAGTSGYNEQFF
CDR3nt: TGCGCCAGCAGCCAAGCTGCCGGGACTAGCGGCTACAATGAGCAGTTCTTC

abundance: .
d_gene: .
v_gene: TRBV21-1
j_gene: TRBJ2-1
CDR3aa: CASSRTGSSYNEQFF
CDR3nt: TGTGCCAGCAGCAGGACAGGGAGCTCCTACAATGAGCAGTTCTTC

abundance: .
d_gene: TRBD2
v_gene: TRBV3-1/TRBV3-2
j_gene: TRBJ2-1
CDR3aa: CASSSGLVNEQFF
CDR3nt: TGTGCCAGCAGCTCAGGACTAGTTAATGAGCAGTTCTTC

abundance: .
d_gene: .
v_gene: TRBV6-6
j_gene: TRBJ1-5
CDR3aa: CASSPPGSSNQPQHF
CDR3nt: TGTGCCAGCAGTCCACCCGGGAGTAGCAATCAGCCCCAGCATTTT

abundance: .
d_gene: .
v_gene: TRBV24-1
j_gene: TRBJ1-1
CDR3aa: CATSERSGHAFF
CDR3nt: TGTGCCACCAGTGAACGATCCGGACATGCTTTCTTT

abundance: .
d_gene: .
v_gene: TRBV19
j_gene: TRBJ2-3
CDR3aa: CASKEGGWTDTQYF
CDR3nt: TGTGCCAGTAAGGAGGGAGGTTGGACAGATACGCAGTATTTT

abundance: .
d_gene: .
v_gene: TRBV2
j_gene: TRBJ1-6
CDR3aa: CASRTVSPLHF
CDR3nt: TGTGCCAGCAGGACAGTTTCACCCCTCCACTTT

abundance: once
d_gene: TRBD1
v_gene: TRBV6-5
j_gene: TRBJ1-1
CDR3aa: CASSPWTGSNTEAFF
CDR3nt: TGTGCCAGCAGTCCCTGGACAGGGTCGAACACTGAAGCTTTCTTT

abundance: .
d_gene: .
v_gene: TRBV18
j_gene: TRBJ1-6
CDR3aa: CASSPSATAINSPLHF
CDR3nt: TGTGCCAGCTCACCATCTGCGACAGCTATTAATTCACCCCTCCACTTT

abundance: .
d_gene: .
v_gene: TRBV10-1
j_gene: TRBJ1-4
CDR3aa: CASSVTGSTNEKLFF
CDR3nt: TGCGCCAGCAGTGTGACTGGATCAACTAATGAAAAACTGTTTTTT

abundance: .
d_gene: TRBD1
v_gene: TRBV29-1
j_gene: TRBJ1-2
CDR3aa: CSVATGNYGYTF
CDR3nt: TGCAGCGTTGCGACAGGGAACTATGGCTACACCTTC

abundance: .
d_gene: .
v_gene: TRBV5-1
j_gene: TRBJ2-3
CDR3aa: CASSFYQGGSDTQYF
CDR3nt: TGCGCCAGCAGCTTCTACCAGGGAGGCAGCGATACGCAGTATTTT

abundance: .
d_gene: .
v_gene: TRBV12-3/TRBV12-4
j_gene: TRBJ1-5
CDR3aa: CASQTDSNQPQHF
CDR3nt: TGTGCCAGCCAAACAGATAGCAATCAGCCCCAGCATTTT

abundance: .
d_gene: .
v_gene: TRBV19
j_gene: TRBJ2-1
CDR3aa: CASSIDAGAHNEQFF
CDR3nt: TGTGCCAGTAGTATAGACGCGGGGGCCCACAATGAGCAGTTCTTC

abundance: .
d_gene: TRBD2
v_gene: TRBV7-2
j_gene: TRBJ2-7
CDR3aa: CASSLGGLAVFSEQYF
CDR3nt: TGTGCCAGCAGCTTAGGGGGCCTAGCGGTATTCAGCGAGCAGTACTTC

abundance: .
d_gene: .
v_gene: TRBV27
j_gene: TRBJ2-5
CDR3aa: CASSSPGVSALETQYF
CDR3nt: TGTGCCAGCAGTTCCCCGGGAGTCTCGGCATTAGAGACCCAGTACTTC

abundance: .
d_gene: TRBD1
v_gene: TRBV5-6
j_gene: TRBJ2-7
CDR3aa: CASRTGTGNYEQYF
CDR3nt: TGTGCCAGCAGGACCGGGACAGGAAACTACGAGCAGTACTTC

abundance: .
d_gene: TRBD2
v_gene: TRBV18
j_gene: TRBJ2-7
CDR3aa: CASSVKAGLSSYEQYF
CDR3nt: TGTGCCAGCTCGGTAAAAGCGGGACTCAGCTCCTACGAGCAGTACTTC

abundance: .
d_gene: .
v_gene: TRBV19
j_gene: TRBJ1-2
CDR3aa: CASSIPGNGYTF
CDR3nt: TGTGCCAGTAGTATACCAGGGAATGGCTACACCTTC

abundance: .
d_gene: .
v_gene: TRBV29-1
j_gene: TRBJ2-7
CDR3aa: CSVVKPDEQYF
CDR3nt: TGCAGCGTTGTAAAGCCTGACGAGCAGTACTTC

abundance: .
d_gene: TRBD2
v_gene: TRBV24-1
j_gene: TRBJ2-7
CDR3aa: CATSDSSGGPNEQYF
CDR3nt: TGTGCCACCAGTGATTCAAGCGGGGGTCCTAACGAGCAGTACTTC

abundance: once
d_gene: .
v_gene: TRBV5-1
j_gene: TRBJ1-3
CDR3aa: CASSSYQGGGNTIYF
CDR3nt: TGCGCCAGCAGCTCCTATCAGGGAGGAGGAAACACCATATATTTT

abundance: .
d_gene: .
v_gene: TRBV23-1
j_gene: TRBJ2-7
CDR3aa: CASSQSPQGHEQYF
CDR3nt: TGCGCCAGCAGTCAATCGCCCCAGGGCCACGAGCAGTACTTC

abundance: .
d_gene: TRBD2
v_gene: TRBV12-5
j_gene: TRBJ2-7
CDR3aa: CASGQTSGRASYEQYF
CDR3nt: TGTGCTAGTGGTCAGACTAGCGGGAGGGCCTCATACGAGCAGTACTTC

abundance: once
d_gene: TRBD1
v_gene: TRBV19
j_gene: TRBJ2-5
CDR3aa: CASSPAPTGKSQETQYF
CDR3nt: TGTGCCAGTTCGCCAGCCCCGACAGGGAAGAGTCAAGAGACCCAGTACTTC

abundance: .
d_gene: .
v_gene: TRBV24-1
j_gene: TRBJ1-1
CDR3aa: CATSDSRGANSEAFF
CDR3nt: TGTGCCACCAGTGATTCTCGGGGGGCGAATTCTGAAGCTTTCTTT

abundance: .
d_gene: .
v_gene: TRBV5-6
j_gene: TRBJ1-2
CDR3aa: CASSLYGAGGYGYTF
CDR3nt: TGTGCCAGCAGCTTGTATGGTGCGGGAGGCTATGGCTACACCTTC

abundance: .
d_gene: .
v_gene: TRBV6-6
j_gene: TRBJ1-5
CDR3aa: CASSPSGGGTNQPQHF
CDR3nt: TGTGCCAGCAGTCCCTCAGGTGGGGGGACTAATCAGCCCCAGCATTTT

abundance: .
d_gene: .
v_gene: TRBV5-1
j_gene: TRBJ2-7
CDR3aa: CASSSMDSPNRYEQYF
CDR3nt: TGCGCCAGCAGCTCAATGGACAGCCCGAACCGCTACGAGCAGTACTTC

abundance: .
d_gene: TRBD1
v_gene: TRBV6-5
j_gene: TRBJ1-5
CDR3aa: CASTRTGEISQPQHF
CDR3nt: TGTGCCAGCACCAGGACAGGGGAGATTTCTCAGCCCCAGCATTTT

abundance: .
d_gene: .
v_gene: TRBV9
j_gene: TRBJ2-5
CDR3aa: CASSVDAPTRDSWRKTQYF
CDR3nt: TGTGCCAGCAGCGTAGATGCACCCACTCGCGACAGTTGGCGGAAGACCCAGTACTTC

abundance: once
d_gene: .
v_gene: TRBV9
j_gene: TRBJ2-5
CDR3aa: CASSAQRSRGVQTQYF
CDR3nt: TGTGCCAGCAGCGCCCAAAGGAGCAGGGGAGTGCAGACCCAGTACTTC

abundance: .
d_gene: TRBD2
v_gene: TRBV7-8
j_gene: TRBJ2-3
CDR3aa: CASSLQRGSTDTQYF
CDR3nt: TGTGCCAGCAGCCTTCAGCGGGGAAGCACAGATACGCAGTATTTT

abundance: .
d_gene: .
v_gene: TRBV3-1/TRBV3-2
j_gene: TRBJ1-5
CDR3aa: CASSFRDQPQHF
CDR3nt: TGTGCCAGCAGCTTCCGGGATCAGCCCCAGCATTTT

abundance: once
d_gene: .
v_gene: TRBV5-4
j_gene: TRBJ2-1
CDR3aa: CASSGTGFSYNEQFF
CDR3nt: TGTGCCAGCAGCGGCACAGGGTTTTCCTACAATGAGCAGTTCTTC

abundance: few
d_gene: TRBD1
v_gene: TRBV4-3
j_gene: TRBJ2-3
CDR3aa: CASSRDRGQADTQYF
CDR3nt: TGCGCCAGCAGCAGGGACAGGGGGCAAGCAGATACGCAGTATTTT

abundance: .
d_gene: TRBD1
v_gene: TRBV4-1
j_gene: TRBJ1-4
CDR3aa: CASSQVQQGYDEKLFF
CDR3nt: TGCGCCAGCAGCCAAGTCCAACAGGGGTATGACGAAAAACTGTTTTTT

abundance: .
d_gene: .
v_gene: TRBV3-1/TRBV3-2
j_gene: TRBJ2-7
CDR3aa: CASSWGLGGGSFEQYF
CDR3nt: TGTGCCAGCAGCTGGGGTTTGGGAGGGGGTTCGTTCGAGCAGTACTTC

abundance: .
d_gene: TRBD1
v_gene: TRBV5-1
j_gene: TRBJ1-4
CDR3aa: CASSSTDRGREKLFF
CDR3nt: TGCGCCAGCAGCTCTACCGACAGGGGTCGTGAAAAACTGTTTTTT